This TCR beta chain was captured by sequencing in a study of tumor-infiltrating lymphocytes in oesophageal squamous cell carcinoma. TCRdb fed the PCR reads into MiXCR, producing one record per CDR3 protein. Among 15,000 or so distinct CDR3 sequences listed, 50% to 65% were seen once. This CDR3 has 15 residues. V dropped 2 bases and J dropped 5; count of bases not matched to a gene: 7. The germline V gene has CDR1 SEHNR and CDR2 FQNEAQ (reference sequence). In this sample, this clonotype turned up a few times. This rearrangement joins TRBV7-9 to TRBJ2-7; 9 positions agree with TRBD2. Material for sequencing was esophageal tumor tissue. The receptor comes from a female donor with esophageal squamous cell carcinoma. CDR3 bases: TGTGCCAGCAGCTTACGCGGGAGGGCCGTCGACGAGCAGTACTTC. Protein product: CASSLRGRAVDEQYF.